Below are 2 T cell receptor beta chains sequenced from a single sample in a study of CD8 T cells in ankylosing spondylitis. TCRdb reanalysed the 5' RACE reads using MiXCR and keeps one entry per CDR3 protein. In the table there are 200,000 or so distinct CDR3 sequences, over 10% of which are singletons. The sample was blood, either unsorted or a sorted T cell fraction (not recorded which). These receptors were collected from a female donor with ankylosing spondylitis or in good health (not recorded which).

The chain employs TRBV7-2 and TRBJ1-4; D remains unclear. Trimming pared 5 bases from V and 8 bases from J, leaving 15 bases between. Germline assignment: CDR1 SGHTA and CDR2 FQGNSA. This CDR3 has 14 amino acids. DNA of the CDR3: TGTGCCAGCAGCCGGGGATCGGCGGGGGAAAAACTGTTTTTT. Translated, it gives CASSRGSAGEKLFF.

This clonotype has ten or more counts. The rearrangement links TRBV20-1 to TRBJ1-1; D is possibly TRBD1 (5 bases). The germline gives CDR1 DFQATT, CDR2 SNEGSKA (reference sequence). V lost 6 bases to trimming and J lost 4 bases, with 18 bases between them. This CDR3 is built from 14 residues. CDR3 in DNA: TGCAGTGCCCTGGAGGCAGGGCGATTCACTGAAGCTTTCTTT. Its protein product is CSALEAGRFTEAFF.